These 8 T cell receptor beta chains came from one sample sequenced in a study of blood T cell repertoires in COVID-19. Libraries were prepared by immunoSEQ multiplex PCR; TCRdb keeps only in-frame clonotypes and omits some of them. The data hold roughly 68,000 clones, with around 89% observed a single time. Sequenced input: peripheral blood. Receptors originate from a woman of 80 years or more with active COVID-19.

The chain couples TRBV12-3 or TRBV12-4 to TRBJ2-1, with 8 bases that match TRBD2. With V trimmed by 6 bases and J by 8 bases, 6 bases remained unmatched. CDR3 size: 13 residues. The CDR3 DNA reads TGTGCCAGCAGCGGGACTAGTGGCTATGAGCAGTTCTTC. Protein product: CASSGTSGYEQFF.

This clone appeared once. V is TRBV12-3 or TRBV12-4 and J is TRBJ2-7; D remains unclear. This CDR3 has 13 amino acids. Trimming took off 0 bases at V and 3 bases at J, with 6 bases between the two ends. CDR3 in DNA: TGTGCCAGCAGTTTAGCCCCTTTCTACGAGCAGTACTTC. As protein: CASSLAPFYEQYF.

The chain carries TRBV3-1 (or the pseudogene TRBV3-2) and TRBJ2-2; no firm D call. Germline CDR1 and CDR2: LGHDT and YNNKEL (reference sequence). V was trimmed by 4 bases and J by 5 bases, leaving 5 bases between them. CDR3 length equals 12 residues. CDR3 sequence: CASSLNTGELFF. CDR3 sequence (DNA): TGTGCCAGCAGCCTCAATACCGGGGAGCTGTTTTTT.

This chain connects TRBV28 to TRBJ1-2, with TRBD1 matching 9 bases. J was trimmed by 5 bases and V by 4 bases; bases with no gene match: 8. The CDR3 spans 15 residues. CDR1 is MDHEN and CDR2 is SYDVKM in the germline V gene. CDR3 coding DNA: TGTGCCAGCAGTTCCCCCGACAGGGGGTGGTATGGCTACACCTTC. This gives the protein CASSSPDRGWYGYTF.

V gene TRBV7-9 combines with J gene TRBJ2-1, with 7 bases fitting TRBD2. The germline V gene encodes CDR1 SEHNR and CDR2 FQNEAQ (reference sequence). The J segment lost 4 bases and the V segment lost 0 bases, leaving 3 bases of the junction unmatched. The CDR3 runs 15 residues. CDR3: CASSLAGGRYNEQFF. For the CDR3, the DNA is TGTGCCAGCAGCTTAGCGGGAGGGCGATACAATGAGCAGTTCTTC.

The rearrangement links TRBV28 to TRBJ2-7; TRBD1 matches 7 bases. The CDR3 contains 15 residues. The J segment lost 3 bases and the V segment lost 3 bases, leaving 8 bases of the junction unmatched. Per germline, CDR1 MDHEN and CDR2 SYDVKM. CDR3 in DNA: TGTGCCAGCAGTTTCCCTAAGGGACAGCGCTACGAGCAGTACTTC. It yields the protein CASSFPKGQRYEQYF.

The gene calls are TRBV7-2 and TRBJ2-2; 8 nucleotides align to TRBD2. With V trimmed by 0 bases and J by 5 bases, 11 bases remained unmatched. CDR1 is SGHTA and CDR2 is FQGNSA in the germline V gene. The CDR3 extends over 18 amino acids. The CDR3 loop is CASSLAYPVSGRTGELFF. The CDR3 DNA is TGTGCCAGCAGCTTAGCCTACCCAGTGAGCGGGAGAACCGGGGAGCTGTTTTTT. Full variable domain (rest looked up from reference TRBV7-2 and TRBJ2-2): GAGVSQSPSNKVTEKGKDVELRCDPISGHTALYWYRQSLGQGLEFLIYFQGNSAPDKSGLPSDRFSAERTGGSVSTLTIQRTQQEDSAVYLCASSLAYPVSGRTGELFFGEGSRLTVL.

The genes are TRBV7-3 and TRBJ2-5; TRBD1 aligns across 7 bases. Losses at the gene ends were 5 bases for V and 2 bases for J; bases not matched to a gene: 8. The germline V gene encodes CDR1 SGHTA and CDR2 FQGTGA. The length of the CDR3 is 15 residues. The CDR3: CASSQLPGQQETQYF. Here the CDR3 DNA reads TGTGCCAGCAGCCAATTACCGGGACAGCAAGAGACCCAGTACTTC. The variable domain in full, completed from reference TRBV7-3 and TRBJ2-5, reads GAGVSQTPSNKVTEKGKYVELRCDPISGHTALYWYRQSLGQGPEFLIYFQGTGAADDSGLPNDRFFAVRPEGSVSTLKIQRTERGDSAVYLCASSQLPGQQETQYFGPGTRLLVL.